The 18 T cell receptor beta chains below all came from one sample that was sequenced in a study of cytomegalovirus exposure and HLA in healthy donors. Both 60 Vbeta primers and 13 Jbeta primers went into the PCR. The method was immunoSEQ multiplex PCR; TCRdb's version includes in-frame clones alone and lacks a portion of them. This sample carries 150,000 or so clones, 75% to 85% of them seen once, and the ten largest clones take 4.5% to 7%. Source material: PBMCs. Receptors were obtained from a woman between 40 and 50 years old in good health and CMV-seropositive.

For the CDR3, the DNA is TGCAGCGTTGTCCCGGGACAGGGAAACCAAGAGACCCAGTACTTC. The encoded protein is CSVVPGQGNQETQYF. The chain has TRBV29-1 and TRBJ2-5; 9 bases agree with TRBD1. CDR3 size: 15 residues. The V and J ends lost 4 bases and 0 bases, in that order; junction bases with no gene match: 6. Germline V gene sequence: CDR1 SQVTM, CDR2 ANQGSEA.

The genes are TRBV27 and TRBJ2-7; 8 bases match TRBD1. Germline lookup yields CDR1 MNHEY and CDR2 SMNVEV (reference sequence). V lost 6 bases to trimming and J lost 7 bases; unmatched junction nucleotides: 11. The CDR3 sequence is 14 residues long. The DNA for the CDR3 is TGTGCCAGCAGAGAGACAGGGGTCTTGGGGGAGCAGTACTTC. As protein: CASRETGVLGEQYF.

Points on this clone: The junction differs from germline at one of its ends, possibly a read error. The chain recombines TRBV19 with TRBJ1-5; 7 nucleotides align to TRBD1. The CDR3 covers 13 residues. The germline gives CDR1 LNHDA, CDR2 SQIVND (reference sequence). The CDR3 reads CAGRTGAVQPQHF. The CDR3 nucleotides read TGTGCCGGTAGGACAGGAGCGGTTCAGCCCCAGCATTTT.

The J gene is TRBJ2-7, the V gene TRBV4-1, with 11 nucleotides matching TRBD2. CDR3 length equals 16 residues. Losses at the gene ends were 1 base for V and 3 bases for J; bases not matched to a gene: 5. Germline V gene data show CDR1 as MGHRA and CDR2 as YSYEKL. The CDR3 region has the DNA TGCGCCAGCAGCCAAGCTACTAGCGGGAGTTTCTACGAGCAGTACTTC. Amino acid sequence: CASSQATSGSFYEQYF.

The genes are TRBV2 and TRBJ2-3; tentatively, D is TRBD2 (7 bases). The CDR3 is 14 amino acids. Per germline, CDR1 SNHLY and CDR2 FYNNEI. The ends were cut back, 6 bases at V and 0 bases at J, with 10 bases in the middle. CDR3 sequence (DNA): TGTGCCAGCAGAGGGGGGGCCAGCACAGATACGCAGTATTTT. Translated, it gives CASRGGASTDTQYF.

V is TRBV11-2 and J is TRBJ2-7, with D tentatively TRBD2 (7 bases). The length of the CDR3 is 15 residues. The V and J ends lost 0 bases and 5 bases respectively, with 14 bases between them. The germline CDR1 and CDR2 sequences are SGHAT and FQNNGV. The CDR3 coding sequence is TGTGCCAGCAGCTTAGATCTCACGGGGGGCGACGAGCAGTACTTC. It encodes CASSLDLTGGDEQYF. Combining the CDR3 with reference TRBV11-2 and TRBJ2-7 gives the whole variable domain EAGVAQSPRYKIIEKRQSVAFWCNPISGHATLYWYQQILGQGPKLLIQFQNNGVVDDSQLPKDRFSAERLKGVDSTLKIQPAKLEDSAVYLCASSLDLTGGDEQYFGPGTRLTVT.

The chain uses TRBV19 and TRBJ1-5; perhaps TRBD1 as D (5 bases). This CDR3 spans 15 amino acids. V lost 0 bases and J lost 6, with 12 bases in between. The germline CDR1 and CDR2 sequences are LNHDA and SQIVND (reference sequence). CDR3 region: CASSIESGRAQPQHF. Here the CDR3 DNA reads TGTGCCAGTAGTATAGAATCGGGCAGGGCTCAGCCCCAGCATTTT.

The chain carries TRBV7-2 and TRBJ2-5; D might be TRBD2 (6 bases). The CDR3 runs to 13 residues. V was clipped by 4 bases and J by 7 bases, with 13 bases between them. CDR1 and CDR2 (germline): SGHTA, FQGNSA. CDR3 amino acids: CASSSDRGTTQYF. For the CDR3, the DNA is TGTGCCAGCAGCTCCGACCGGGGGACGACCCAGTACTTC. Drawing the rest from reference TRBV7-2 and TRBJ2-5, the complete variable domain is GAGVSQSPSNKVTEKGKDVELRCDPISGHTALYWYRQSLGQGLEFLIYFQGNSAPDKSGLPSDRFSAERTGGSVSTLTIQRTQQEDSAVYLCASSSDRGTTQYFGPGTRLLVL.

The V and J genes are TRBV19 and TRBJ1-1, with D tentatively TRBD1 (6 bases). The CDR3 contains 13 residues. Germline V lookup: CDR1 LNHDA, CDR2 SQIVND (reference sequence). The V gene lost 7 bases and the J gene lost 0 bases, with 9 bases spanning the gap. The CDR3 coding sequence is TGTGCCAGTACAGGACAGATGAACACTGAAGCTTTCTTT. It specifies CASTGQMNTEAFF. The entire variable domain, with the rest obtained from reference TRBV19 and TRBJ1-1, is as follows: DGGITQSPKYLFRKEGQNVTLSCEQNLNHDAMYWYRQDPGQGLRLIYYSQIVNDFQKGDIAEGYSVSREKKESFPLTVTSAQKNPTAFYLCASTGQMNTEAFFGQGTRLTVV.

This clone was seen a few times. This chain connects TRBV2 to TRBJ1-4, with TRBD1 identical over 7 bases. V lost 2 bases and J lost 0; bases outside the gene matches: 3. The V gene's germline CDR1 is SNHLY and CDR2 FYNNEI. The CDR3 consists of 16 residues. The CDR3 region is CASSETGTATNEKLFF. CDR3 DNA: TGTGCCAGCAGTGAAACCGGGACAGCAACTAATGAAAAACTGTTTTTT.

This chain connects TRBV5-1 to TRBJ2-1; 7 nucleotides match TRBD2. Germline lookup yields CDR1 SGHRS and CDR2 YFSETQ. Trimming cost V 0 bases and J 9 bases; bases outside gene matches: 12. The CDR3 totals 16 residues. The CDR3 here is CASSLAVGGSAVEQFF. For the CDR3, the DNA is TGCGCCAGCAGCTTGGCCGTTGGCGGGAGTGCGGTTGAGCAGTTCTTC. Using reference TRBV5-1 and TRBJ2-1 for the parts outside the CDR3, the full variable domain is KAGVTQTPRYLIKTRGQQVTLSCSPISGHRSVSWYQQTPGQGLQFLFEYFSETQRNKGNFPGRFSGRQFSNSRSEMNVSTLELGDSALYLCASSLAVGGSAVEQFFGPGTRLTVL.

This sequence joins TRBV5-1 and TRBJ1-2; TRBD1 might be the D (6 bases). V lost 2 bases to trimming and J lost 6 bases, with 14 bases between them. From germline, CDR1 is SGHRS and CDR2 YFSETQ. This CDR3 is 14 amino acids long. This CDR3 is CASSLGGRQHGYTF. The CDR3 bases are TGCGCCAGCAGCTTAGGGGGTCGACAGCATGGCTACACCTTC.

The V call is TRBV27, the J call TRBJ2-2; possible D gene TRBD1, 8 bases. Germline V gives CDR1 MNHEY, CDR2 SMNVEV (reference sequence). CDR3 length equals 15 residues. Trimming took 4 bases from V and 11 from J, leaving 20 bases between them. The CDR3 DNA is TGTGCCAGCAGTTACCTAGGACAGGGACTAAACGAGCTGTTTTTT. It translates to CASSYLGQGLNELFF.

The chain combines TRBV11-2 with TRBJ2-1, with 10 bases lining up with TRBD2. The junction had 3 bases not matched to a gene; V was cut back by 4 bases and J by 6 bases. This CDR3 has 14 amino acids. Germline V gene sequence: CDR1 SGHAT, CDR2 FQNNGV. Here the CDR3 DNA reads TGTGCCAGCAGCTCCCGGACTAGCGGCAATGAGCAGTTCTTC. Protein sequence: CASSSRTSGNEQFF.

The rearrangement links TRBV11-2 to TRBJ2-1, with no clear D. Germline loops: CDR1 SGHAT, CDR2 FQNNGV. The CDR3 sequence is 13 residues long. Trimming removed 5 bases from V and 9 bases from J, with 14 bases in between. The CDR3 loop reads CASSPSFGTEQFF. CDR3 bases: TGTGCCAGCAGCCCGTCCTTCGGTACTGAGCAGTTCTTC.

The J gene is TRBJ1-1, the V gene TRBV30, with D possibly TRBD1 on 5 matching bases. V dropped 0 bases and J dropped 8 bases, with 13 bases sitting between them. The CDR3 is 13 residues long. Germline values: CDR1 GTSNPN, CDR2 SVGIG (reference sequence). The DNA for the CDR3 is TGTGCCTGGAGTGTAATGGACACCGGGGAAGCTTTCTTT. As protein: CAWSVMDTGEAFF. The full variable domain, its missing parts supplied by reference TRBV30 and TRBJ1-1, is SQTIHQWPATLVQPVGSPLSLECTVEGTSNPNLYWYRQAAGRGLQLLFYSVGIGQISSEVPQNLSASRPQDRQFILSSKKLLLSDSGFYLCAWSVMDTGEAFFGQGTRLTVV.

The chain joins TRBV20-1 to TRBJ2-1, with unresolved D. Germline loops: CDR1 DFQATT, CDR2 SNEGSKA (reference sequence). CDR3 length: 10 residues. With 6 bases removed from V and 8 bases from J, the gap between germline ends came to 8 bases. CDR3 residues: CSAWQDEQFF. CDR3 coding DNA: TGCAGTGCGTGGCAGGATGAGCAGTTCTTC.

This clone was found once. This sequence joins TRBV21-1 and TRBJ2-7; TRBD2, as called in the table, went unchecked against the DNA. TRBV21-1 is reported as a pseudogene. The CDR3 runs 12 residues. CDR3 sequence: CASRVSSYEQYF. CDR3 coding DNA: TGTGCCAGCAGGGTTAGCAGCTACGAGCAGTACTTC.